A selection of T cell receptor beta chains follows, all from one sample in a study of blood T cell repertoires in COVID-19. Assay: immunoSEQ multiplex PCR; the TCRdb copy retains only in-frame clones and omits some. The data show 120,000 to 150,000 clones, with roughly 86% seen just once and roughly 15% held by the top ten. Material for sequencing was peripheral blood. All receptors derive from a human donor with acute or convalescent COVID-19. The donor label of this sample is uncertain. CDR3s include the opening cysteine and the closing phenylalanine or tryptophan. Each record gives: CDR3 DNA, CDR3 protein, J gene, D gene, V gene, clone size. The D gene is left open where the match is weak. Size is stated for part of the rows, as once, few or many counts, or as a class when the clone is expanded.

DNA: TGTGCCATCAGCGACAGGGGATATAATTCACCCCTCCACTTT
CDR3: CAISDRGYNSPLHF
J: TRBJ1-6
D: TRBD1
V: TRBV10-3
size: few

DNA: TGTGCCAGCAGCCAAGGCCGGGACAGGACCCTAGGATCCTATAATTCACCCCTCCACTTT
CDR3: CASSQGRDRTLGSYNSPLHF
J: TRBJ1-6
D: TRBD1
V: TRBV14
size: -

DNA: TGTGCCAGCAGCTTAGGTCTGTTCCCAGATACGCAGTATTTT
CDR3: CASSLGLFPDTQYF
J: TRBJ2-3
D: -
V: TRBV11-2
size: -

DNA: TGTGCCATTCGTGGGGCCCCTAATGAAAAACTGTTTTTT
CDR3: CAIRGAPNEKLFF
J: TRBJ1-4
D: -
V: TRBV10-3
size: once

DNA: TGTGCCACCAGCAGCATATACGGGACAGGTTCGGGGGAGCAGTACTTC
CDR3: CATSSIYGTGSGEQYF
J: TRBJ2-7
D: TRBD1
V: TRBV15
size: -

DNA: TGTGCCAGCAGCCAAGGACAGACTACAGGGGGCACAGATACGCAGTATTTT
CDR3: CASSQGQTTGGTDTQYF
J: TRBJ2-3
D: TRBD1
V: TRBV11-3
size: -

DNA: TGCGCCAGCAGCCACTACCGGACAGGGATGGCTAATGAAAAACTGTTTTTT
CDR3: CASSHYRTGMANEKLFF
J: TRBJ1-4
D: TRBD1
V: TRBV4-3
size: once

DNA: TGTGCCAGCAGCCCGATAACAGGGGGCGCCGGGAACACTGAAGCTTTCTTT
CDR3: CASSPITGGAGNTEAFF
J: TRBJ1-1
D: TRBD1
V: TRBV11-2
size: -

DNA: TGCGCCAGCAGCGCCAATTCAGGTACCGAAGCTTTCTTT
CDR3: CASSANSGTEAFF
J: TRBJ1-1
D: -
V: TRBV5-1
size: -

DNA: TGTGCCAGCAGTCGAGGACAGGTCCTAAATGAGCAGTTCTTC
CDR3: CASSRGQVLNEQFF
J: TRBJ2-1
D: TRBD1
V: TRBV6-2/TRBV6-3
size: -